This TCR beta chain was documented in a study of siplizumab effects on memory and regulatory T cells. Overall study results and limits: In siplizumab cultures, the suppressive function of proliferating Tregs remained unconfirmed.

Trimming took off 2 bases at V and 0 bases at J, with 14 bases between the two ends. CDR3 length: 16 residues. Germline loops: CDR1 MGHDK, CDR2 SYGVNS. Regarding this clone: The antigen is not known.

The repertoire was sequenced with immunoSEQ multiplex PCR; TCRdb's copy has only in-frame clones and lacks some. The repertoire holds about 120,000 clones, with roughly 94% as singletons. The chain joins TRBV25-1 to TRBJ2-7; D unresolved. Material for sequencing was non-Treg CD4+ T cells sorted from blood. The source is a human donor in good health. The CDR3 region is CASSEGPAVRSYEQYF. The CDR3 bases are TGTGCCAGCAGTGAAGGTCCGGCAGTGCGCTCCTACGAGCAGTACTTC.